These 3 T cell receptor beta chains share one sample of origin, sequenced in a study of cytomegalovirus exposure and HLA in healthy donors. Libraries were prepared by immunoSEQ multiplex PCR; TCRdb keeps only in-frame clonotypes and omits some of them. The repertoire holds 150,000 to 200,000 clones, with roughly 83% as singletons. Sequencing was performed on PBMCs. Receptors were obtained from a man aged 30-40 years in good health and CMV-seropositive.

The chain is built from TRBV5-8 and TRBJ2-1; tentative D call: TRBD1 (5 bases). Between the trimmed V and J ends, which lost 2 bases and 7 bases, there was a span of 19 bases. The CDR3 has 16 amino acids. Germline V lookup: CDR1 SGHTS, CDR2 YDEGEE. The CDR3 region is CASSFRTRVRMNEQFF. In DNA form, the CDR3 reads TGTGCCAGCAGCTTTCGTACCAGGGTTCGAATGAATGAGCAGTTCTTC.

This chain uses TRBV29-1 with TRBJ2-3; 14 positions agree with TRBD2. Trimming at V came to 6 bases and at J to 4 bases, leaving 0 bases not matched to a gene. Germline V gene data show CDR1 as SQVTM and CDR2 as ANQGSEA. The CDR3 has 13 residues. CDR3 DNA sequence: TGCAGCGTGACTAGCGGGAGGGCAGATACGCAGTATTTT. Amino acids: CSVTSGRADTQYF.

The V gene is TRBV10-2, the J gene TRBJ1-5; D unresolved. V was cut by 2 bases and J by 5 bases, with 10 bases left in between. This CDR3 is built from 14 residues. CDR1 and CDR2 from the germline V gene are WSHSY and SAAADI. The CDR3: CASSETSRDQPQHF. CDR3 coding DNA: TGCGCCAGCAGTGAGACGTCACGGGATCAGCCCCAGCATTTT.